This T cell receptor (beta chain) was captured by sequencing in a study of T cells expressing NK-cell markers. Study-wide context: Each TCR beta repertoire originated in sorted T cells that were CD3+CD56+NKG2C+, CD3+CD56+NKG2C- or CD3+CD56-NKG2C+. Eight donors were sequenced, seven testing HCMV-seropositive and one testing seronegative. The study, taken as a whole, reports: Clarity on HCMV specificity was lacking for the expanded NKG2C+ T cell clones. The CD3+CD56-NKG2C+ fraction of a few donors was also led by these clonotypes.

TCRdb re-analyzed the 5' RACE reads; it lists each CDR3 protein once, without DNA. This repertoire includes some 450,000 distinct CDR3 sequences. The germline V gene has CDR1 SGHAT and CDR2 FQNNGV. The CDR3 sequence is 18 residues long. For this clonotype: Its antigen remains unidentified.

V is TRBV11-2 and J is TRBJ2-2; absent DNA, TCRdb's TRBD2 call cannot be checked. The clonotype was recovered from a woman between 18 and 69 years old in good health. Input material: blood T cells: a sorted CD56 or NKG2C T cell subset, CD4+ or CD8+ T cells, or bulk PBMC T cells (not recorded which). The CDR3 sequence is CASSLVPTGAAGAGELFF.